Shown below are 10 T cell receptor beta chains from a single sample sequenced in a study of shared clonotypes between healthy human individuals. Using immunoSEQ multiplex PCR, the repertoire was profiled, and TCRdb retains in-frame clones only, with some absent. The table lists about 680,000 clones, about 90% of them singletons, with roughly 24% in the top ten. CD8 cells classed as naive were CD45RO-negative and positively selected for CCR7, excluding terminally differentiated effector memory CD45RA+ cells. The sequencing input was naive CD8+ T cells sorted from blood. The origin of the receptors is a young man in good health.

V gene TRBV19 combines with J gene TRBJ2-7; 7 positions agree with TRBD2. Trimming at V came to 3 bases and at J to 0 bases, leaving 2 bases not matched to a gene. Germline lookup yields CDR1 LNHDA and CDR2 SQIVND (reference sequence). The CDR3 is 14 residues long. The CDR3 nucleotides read TGTGCCAGTAGTATGACTAGCAGCTCCTACGAGCAGTACTTC. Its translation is CASSMTSSSYEQYF.

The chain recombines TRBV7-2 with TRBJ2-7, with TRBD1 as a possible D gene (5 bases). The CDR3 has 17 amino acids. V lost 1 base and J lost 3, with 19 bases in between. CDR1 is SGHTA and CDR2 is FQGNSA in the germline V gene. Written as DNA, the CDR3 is TGTGCCAGCAGCTTAGAGGGGTGGGGCCTGGGAAGCTACGAGCAGTACTTC. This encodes CASSLEGWGLGSYEQYF.

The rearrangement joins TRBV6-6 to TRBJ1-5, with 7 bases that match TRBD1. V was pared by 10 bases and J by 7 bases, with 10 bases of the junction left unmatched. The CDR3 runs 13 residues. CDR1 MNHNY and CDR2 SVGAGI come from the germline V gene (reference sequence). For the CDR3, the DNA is TGTGCCACCGACAGGGACGGGTGGCAGCCCCAGCATTTT. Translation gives CATDRDGWQPQHF.

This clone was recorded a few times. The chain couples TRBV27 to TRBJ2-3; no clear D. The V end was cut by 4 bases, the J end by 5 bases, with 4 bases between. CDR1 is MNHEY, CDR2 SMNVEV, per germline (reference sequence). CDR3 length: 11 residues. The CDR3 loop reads CASSYGDTQYF. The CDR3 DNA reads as TGTGCCAGCAGTTACGGAGATACGCAGTATTTT.

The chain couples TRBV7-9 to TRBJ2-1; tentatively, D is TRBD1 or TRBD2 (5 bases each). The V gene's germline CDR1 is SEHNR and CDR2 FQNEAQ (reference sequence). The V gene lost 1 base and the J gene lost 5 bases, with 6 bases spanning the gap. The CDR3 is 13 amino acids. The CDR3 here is CASSLGDHNEQFF. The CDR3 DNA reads TGTGCCAGCAGCTTAGGGGACCACAATGAGCAGTTCTTC.

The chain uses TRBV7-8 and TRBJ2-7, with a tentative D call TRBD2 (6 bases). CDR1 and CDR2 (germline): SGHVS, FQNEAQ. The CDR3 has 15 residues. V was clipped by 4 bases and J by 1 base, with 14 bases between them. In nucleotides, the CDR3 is TGTGCCAGCAGCTATGCCGTGAGCGGGTCCTACGAGCAGTACTTC. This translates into CASSYAVSGSYEQYF.

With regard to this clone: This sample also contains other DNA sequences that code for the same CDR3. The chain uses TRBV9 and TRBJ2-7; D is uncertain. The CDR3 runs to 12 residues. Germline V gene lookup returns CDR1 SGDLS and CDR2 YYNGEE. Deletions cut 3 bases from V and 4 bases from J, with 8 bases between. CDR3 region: CASSADGYEQYF. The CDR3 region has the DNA TGTGCCAGCAGCGCTGACGGGTACGAGCAGTACTTC.

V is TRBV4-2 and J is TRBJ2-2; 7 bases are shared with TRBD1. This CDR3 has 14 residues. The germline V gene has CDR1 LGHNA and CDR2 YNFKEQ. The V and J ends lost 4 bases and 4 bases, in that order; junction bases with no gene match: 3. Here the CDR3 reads CASSPGQATGELFF. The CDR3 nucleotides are TGTGCCAGCAGCCCAGGACAGGCCACCGGGGAGCTGTTTTTT.

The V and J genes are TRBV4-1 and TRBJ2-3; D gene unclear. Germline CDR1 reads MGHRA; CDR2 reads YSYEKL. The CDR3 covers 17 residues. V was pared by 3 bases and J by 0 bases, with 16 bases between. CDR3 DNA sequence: TGCGCCAGCAGCCAGGCCGATTCGCGGCCTAGCACAGATACGCAGTATTTT. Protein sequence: CASSQADSRPSTDTQYF.

For the CDR3, the DNA is TGTGCCAGCAGTGAAATGGGCGGAGTACTCAATCAGCCCCAGCATTTT. Protein product: CASSEMGGVLNQPQHF. The V gene is TRBV6-1, the J gene TRBJ1-5; no reliable D call. Germline loops: CDR1 MNHNS, CDR2 SASEGT. The V and J ends lost 2 bases and 3 bases respectively, with 14 bases between them. CDR3 length equals 16 residues.